This T cell receptor beta chain is from a study of T cell clonality in common variable immunodeficiency. The study, taken as a whole, reports: Shared TCRbeta clones were fewer between CVID subjects than controls. CVID subjects had higher TCRbeta clonality than healthy controls, most marked in about a third.

V was pared by 9 bases and J by 4 bases, with 15 bases between. CDR1 and CDR2 from the germline V gene are SNHLY and FYNNEI. The CDR3 covers 13 residues. This clone has ten or more counts. What it binds is unknown. The read finishes 3 residues shy of the CDR3 end, and the germline J gene is used to complete it. Control and CVID samples contributed equal amounts of genomic DNA. Repertoires were generated with immunoSEQ multiplex PCR, while TCRdb's copy carries only in-frame clones and drops some. The sample yields roughly 58,000 clones, without any singletons. The TCR was taken from a person between 18 and 75 years old in good health. The chain uses TRBV2 and TRBJ1-2; the D gene is possibly TRBD1 (6 bases). The specimen sequenced was peripheral blood mononuclear cells. CDR3 in amino acids: CARGDRSSYGYTF. CDR3 DNA, as far as it was read: TGTGCCAGGGGTGACAGGAGTTCCTATGGC.